This note documents a single T cell receptor beta chain sequence. It lacks a known antigen. Per-nucleotide qualities are absent, and no much larger clonotype sits a single base away. This specimen belongs to a study of CD4+ T cells in melanoma (dated by TCRdb to the early 2020s). General notes on the study: The study examined neoantigen-specific CD4+ T cells in human melanoma. What the work shows at the level of the full study, not this receptor alone: Neoantigen-specific CD4+ T cells in melanoma were reported to have a range of differentiation states. Neoantigen-specific CD4+ T cells were reported to be correlated with the function of CD8+ T cells, macrophages and B cells.

Libraries were constructed by the immunoSEQ multiplex PCR assay. This immuneACCESS table, as held by TCRdb, lists in-frame sequences with V and J called but not all clones. Of the missing ones, under half trace to an unresolved V gene in checked studies; the others have no known cause. This sample gives 13,000 to 15,000 clones in total; around 70% of them show up just once. Approximately 10% of the sample is held by the ten biggest clonotypes. The donors were people with melanoma. Sequenced: cells from a culture (not recorded whether cultured in vitro). The source is a human donor with melanoma.

The DNA reads as follows: TGTGCCAGCAGCGTAACTACCAGCTCCTACAATGAGCAGTTCTTC. This codes for CASSVTTSSYNEQFF. The chain was built from TRBV9 and TRBJ2-1, with the D segment identity uncertain. In the germline V gene, CDR1 corresponds to SGDLS and CDR2 to YYNGEE. A distance of 8 bases separates the germline ends of V and J, which lose 1 base and 0 bases respectively. The CDR3 runs 15 residues from the cysteine to the phenylalanine. CDR3 DNA only is kept here, 45 bases in frame from base 1.